The 23 T cell receptor beta chains in this list originate from one sample, sequenced in a study of blood T cells in healthy people across ages. Then a second PCR, running about 7 to 11 cycles, was carried out with a sample-barcoded 5' primer and a J-beta primer mix. TCRdb processed the 5' RACE reads anew with MiXCR; each CDR3 protein has one entry. The sample holds fewer than 800,000 distinct CDR3 sequences, roughly 21% seen once. The sample was blood. These receptors all stem from an older man in good health.

V and J are TRBV7-9 and TRBJ1-1; TRBD1 might be the D (6 bases). Deletions cut 5 bases from V and 1 base from J, with 14 bases between. The CDR3 has 15 amino acids. Germline V gene sequence: CDR1 SEHNR, CDR2 FQNEAQ (reference sequence). CDR3 nucleotides: TGTGCCAGCAGCCCCCAGAGGGGGGAGAACACTGAAGCTTTCTTT. Translating gives CASSPQRGENTEAFF.

This clonotype showed up just a few times. The V call is TRBV9, the J call TRBJ2-1; no clear D. The V end lost 0 bases, the J end lost 5 bases, and 6 bases lay between the germline ends. The CDR3 has 13 amino acids. Germline assignment: CDR1 SGDLS and CDR2 YYNGEE. CDR3 region: CASSVGPNNEQFF. The CDR3 nucleotides are TGTGCCAGCAGCGTAGGGCCAAACAATGAGCAGTTCTTC.

The sample holds many counts of this clonotype. The chain recombines TRBV7-3 with TRBJ2-3; 9 nucleotides line up with TRBD2. Germline V lookup: CDR1 SGHTA, CDR2 FQGTGA. Trimming took 4 bases from V and 0 from J; bases not matched to a gene: 8. The CDR3 length is 17 residues. DNA for the CDR3: TGTGCCAGCAGCTATCTCGGACTAGCGTCTAGCACAGATACGCAGTATTTT. This encodes CASSYLGLASSTDTQYF.

The genes are TRBV25-1 and TRBJ2-1, with 7 bases lining up with TRBD1. J was trimmed by 3 bases and V by 4 bases; bases with no gene match: 0. This CDR3 contains 13 residues. Germline CDR1 MGHDK, CDR2 SYGVNS. The CDR3 sequence: CASSGTGYNEQFF. DNA of the CDR3: TGTGCCAGCAGTGGGACAGGCTACAATGAGCAGTTCTTC.

This clonotype turned up a few times. The V call is TRBV11-2, the J call TRBJ1-6; 7 nucleotides match TRBD1. Germline CDR1 reads SGHAT; CDR2 reads FQNNGV. V trimming: 4 bases; J trimming: 7 bases; junction bases outside the gene matches: 7. This CDR3 is built from 15 residues. This chain's CDR3 is CASSSTGQRNSPLHF. DNA for the CDR3: TGTGCCAGCAGCTCGACAGGGCAAAGAAATTCACCCCTCCACTTT.

This clonotype appeared a few times. J is TRBJ2-4 and V is TRBV25-1; tentatively, D is TRBD1 (5 bases). There are 15 residues in the CDR3. Trimming pared 1 base from V and 3 bases from J, leaving 10 bases between. Germline V lookup: CDR1 MGHDK, CDR2 SYGVNS. The CDR3 sequence is CASSESGRGKNIQYF. CDR3 bases: TGTGCCAGCAGTGAATCGGGTAGGGGCAAAAACATTCAGTACTTC.

A single count supports this clonotype. CDR3 residues: CASTARALYNEQFF. The CDR3 DNA follows: TGTGCCAGCACCGCGAGAGCCCTTTACAATGAGCAGTTCTTC. The chain employs TRBV27 and TRBJ2-1, with D unresolved. V shed 7 bases and J shed 4 bases, with 14 bases lying between them. This CDR3 region has 14 residues. The germline V gene has CDR1 MNHEY and CDR2 SMNVEV (reference sequence).

V gene TRBV3-1 combines with J gene TRBJ2-4; no definite D call. Germline-derived CDR1 and CDR2 are LGHDT and YNNKEL (reference sequence). V was pared by 0 bases and J by 0 bases, with 6 bases between. This CDR3 is 15 amino acids long. CDR3 amino acids: CASSQERPAKNIQYF. CDR3 bases: TGTGCCAGCAGCCAAGAAAGGCCAGCCAAAAACATTCAGTACTTC.

For this clonotype: Sequence at one end of the junction differs from germline and may be a read error. This chain links TRBV20-1 with TRBJ2-4; 10 bases line up with TRBD1. The CDR3 has 16 residues. Germline V CDR1 and CDR2: DFQATT, SNEGSKA (reference sequence). CDR3: CSARDRDRGAKNTQYF. In DNA form, the CDR3 reads TGCAGTGCTAGGGACCGGGACAGGGGAGCCAAAAACACTCAGTACTTC.

The rearrangement links TRBV9 to TRBJ2-5; 11 positions agree with TRBD2. The germline CDR1 and CDR2 sequences are SGDLS and YYNGEE. V shed 2 bases and J 4 bases; nucleotides not matched to a gene: 13. This CDR3 contains 18 residues. The chain's CDR3 is CASSVSTQTSGRGETQYF. The CDR3 DNA follows: TGTGCCAGCAGCGTCTCGACGCAAACTAGCGGGAGAGGAGAGACCCAGTACTTC.

With respect to this clonotype: A read error may produce the germline difference seen at one junction end. The V and J genes are TRBV20-1 and TRBJ2-2; 11 nucleotides match TRBD2. The CDR3 consists of 14 residues. The germline V gene has CDR1 DFQATT and CDR2 SNEGSKA (reference sequence). CDR3 DNA sequence: TGCAGTGCTAGTGGGACTAGCGGTACCGGGGAGCTGCTTTTT. Protein: CSASGTSGTGELLF.

J is TRBJ2-1 and V is TRBV9, with 12 bases fitting TRBD2. The V segment lost 1 base and the J segment 5 bases; nucleotides outside the gene matches: 4. The germline gives CDR1 SGDLS, CDR2 YYNGEE. CDR3 length equals 16 residues. The CDR3 spells CASSVKLAGGNNEQFF. DNA for the CDR3: TGTGCCAGCAGCGTAAAACTAGCGGGAGGAAACAATGAGCAGTTCTTC. Combining the CDR3 with reference TRBV9 and TRBJ2-1 gives the whole variable domain DSGVTQTPKHLITATGQRVTLRCSPRSGDLSVYWYQQSLDQGLQFLIQYYNGEERAKGNILERFSAQQFPDLHSELNLSSLELGDSALYFCASSVKLAGGNNEQFFGPGTRLTVL.

This chain connects TRBV7-9 to TRBJ2-2; 7 bases line up with TRBD2. V was clipped by 0 bases and J by 5 bases; unmatched bases: 0. Germline V gene data show CDR1 as SEHNR and CDR2 as FQNEAQ (reference sequence). The CDR3 totals 14 residues. CDR3: CASSLARETGELFF. CDR3 nucleotide sequence: TGTGCCAGCAGCTTAGCGCGGGAGACCGGGGAGCTGTTTTTT. Based on the CDR3 plus reference TRBV7-9 and TRBJ2-2, the full variable domain is DTGVSQNPRHKITKRGQNVTFRCDPISEHNRLYWYRQTLGQGPEFLTYFQNEAQLEKSRLLSDRFSAERPKGSFSTLEIQRTEQGDSAMYLCASSLARETGELFFGEGSRLTVL.

The CDR3 bases are TGTGCCAGCAGCTTGGTGGGGGGGAACACCGGGGAGCTGTTTTTT. It codes for CASSLVGGNTGELFF. The V call is TRBV5-6, the J call TRBJ2-2; D may be TRBD2 (6 bases). The V gene lost 0 bases and the J gene lost 1 base, with 7 bases spanning the gap. Germline V lookup: CDR1 SGHDT, CDR2 YYEEEE. The CDR3 totals 15 residues.

This clonotype has only a few counts. The chain couples TRBV6-6 to TRBJ2-2, with D perhaps TRBD1 (5 bases). Between the trimmed V and J ends, which lost 5 bases and 9 bases, there was a span of 10 bases. This CDR3 spans 12 amino acids. Germline CDR1 and CDR2: MNHNY and SVGAGI (reference sequence). CDR3 sequence (DNA): TGTGCCAGCAGTCAGACAGATCGGGAGCTGTTTTTT. Translation gives CASSQTDRELFF.

At least ten counts were recorded for this clonotype. The chain links TRBV5-6 to TRBJ2-2; D is unresolved. In germline, CDR1 is SGHDT, CDR2 YYEEEE. Trimming stripped 1 base from V and 7 bases from J, with 5 bases between. This CDR3 comprises 12 residues. The CDR3 coding sequence is TGTGCCAGCAGCTTGAGTATCGGGGAGCTGTTTTTT. Translated: CASSLSIGELFF.

The CDR3 DNA is TGCGCCAGCAGCTTGGATCCAGGGATAGCAGAGACCCAGTACTTC. Its translation is CASSLDPGIAETQYF. The gene calls are TRBV5-1 and TRBJ2-5; D is possibly TRBD1 (5 bases). V lost 0 bases, J lost 4 bases, and 13 bases lay in between. Looked up from germline, CDR1 is SGHRS and CDR2 is YFSETQ. There are 15 residues in the CDR3. The entire variable domain, with the rest obtained from reference TRBV5-1 and TRBJ2-5, is as follows: KAGVTQTPRYLIKTRGQQVTLSCSPISGHRSVSWYQQTPGQGLQFLFEYFSETQRNKGNFPGRFSGRQFSNSRSEMNVSTLELGDSALYLCASSLDPGIAETQYFGPGTRLLVL.

The chain has TRBV7-9 and TRBJ2-5; a possible D gene is TRBD2 (5 bases). Germline V lookup: CDR1 SEHNR, CDR2 FQNEAQ (reference sequence). Trimming stripped 1 base from V and 11 bases from J, with 20 bases between. CDR3 length: 15 amino acids. The CDR3 loop is CASSLGGSNLLEQYF. The CDR3 region has the DNA TGTGCCAGCAGCTTAGGAGGGTCTAACCTCCTGGAGCAGTACTTC.

The chain joins TRBV5-1 to TRBJ2-4; D is ambiguous. V shed 5 bases and J shed 7 bases, with 16 bases lying between them. Germline assignment: CDR1 SGHRS and CDR2 YFSETQ. The CDR3 is made up of 14 amino acids. CDR3 protein: CASSLPEVANIQYF. The CDR3 nucleotides are TGCGCCAGCAGTCTACCCGAGGTGGCGAACATTCAGTACTTC.

This clonotype was seen just once. This chain links TRBV7-2 with TRBJ2-7, with TRBD1 identical over 7 bases. Germline trimming cut 0 bases from V and 3 bases from J; bases unmatched to any gene: 2. The CDR3 covers 14 residues. The germline V gene encodes CDR1 SGHTA and CDR2 FQGNSA. The CDR3 is CASSLAGDSYEQYF. In nucleotides, the CDR3 is TGTGCCAGCAGCTTAGCGGGGGACAGCTACGAGCAGTACTTC. The full variable domain, its missing parts supplied by reference TRBV7-2 and TRBJ2-7, is GAGVSQSPSNKVTEKGKDVELRCDPISGHTALYWYRQSLGQGLEFLIYFQGNSAPDKSGLPSDRFSAERTGGSVSTLTIQRTQQEDSAVYLCASSLAGDSYEQYFGPGTRLTVT.

This clonotype came up many times. The chain is built from TRBV12-3 or TRBV12-4 and TRBJ2-7, with 10 bases lining up with TRBD1. The CDR3 is 15 residues long. The J segment lost 2 bases and the V segment lost 5 bases, leaving 6 bases of the junction unmatched. In DNA form, the CDR3 reads TGTGCCAGCAGTGCCCAGGACAGGGGGACCTACGAGCAGTACTTC. As protein: CASSAQDRGTYEQYF.

About this clonotype itself: Its ends do not fully match the called genes, so a read error is possible. The chain has TRBV24-1 and TRBJ2-5; TRBD2 matches at 10 bases. The CDR3 spans 16 residues. Germline loops: CDR1 KGHDR, CDR2 SFDVKD. In DNA form, the CDR3 reads TGTGCCACCAGTGATCCCAACCTAGCGGGGGAAAATGAGCGGTTCTTC. Amino acids: CATSDPNLAGENERFF.

This clonotype occurred a few times. A junction end diverges from the germline sequence, so it may reflect a read error. V usage is TRBV7-9 and J usage is TRBJ2-1; D is unresolved. CDR1 and CDR2 (germline): SEHNR, FQNEAQ (reference sequence). The CDR3 has 16 residues. CDR3 sequence: CASSFPTRSSYDEQFF. The DNA for the CDR3 is TGTGCCAGCAGCTTCCCCACGAGGAGCTCCTACGATGAGCAGTTCTTC.